One T cell receptor beta chain is described in this entry. In the study's own analysis: Researchers report that nucleated cell counts were estimated from reference gene primer amplification. TCRdb's copy holds only in-frame clones and misses some; the assay was immunoSEQ multiplex PCR. V and J calls and clone size are those listed in that table; D and trimming were worked out from the DNA. The table includes approximately 260,000 clones, approximately 79% detected once. This entry belongs to a study of blood T cell repertoires in COVID-19. At the level of the study: Collection of acute and convalescent COVID-19 samples took place in the United States, Italy and Spain. T cells, B-cell-depleted T cells, or PBMCs provided the cDNA or gDNA that served as material.

The CDR3 consists of 15 residues. V was pared by 1 base and J by 3 bases, with 10 bases between. Looked up from germline, CDR1 is SGHAT and CDR2 is FQNNGV. The sequencing sample was made of peripheral blood. The V call is TRBV11-2, the J call TRBJ1-3; tentative D call: TRBD1 (6 bases). The receptor was isolated from a woman aged 35 to 49 with active or convalescent COVID-19. CDR3 residues: CASSLVTGSGNTIYF. The CDR3 DNA reads TGTGCCAGCAGCTTAGTTACAGGGAGTGGAAACACCATATATTTT.